Below are 19 T cell receptor beta chains sequenced from a single sample in a study of T cell responses to AZD1222 COVID-19 vaccine. Only in-frame clones appear in the TCRdb table, and some are missing; sequencing was by immunoSEQ multiplex PCR. The data contain 180,000 or so clones, around 95% of them seen just once; the ten biggest clones take up 0.64%. The sample here was peripheral blood, taken on day 0 of AZD1222 vaccination. These receptors originate from an adult in good health.

V gene TRBV3-1 (or the pseudogene TRBV3-2) combines with J gene TRBJ1-1, with D hard to call. The CDR3 contains 14 residues. Germline lookup yields CDR1 LGHDT and CDR2 YNNKEL (reference sequence). The ends were cut back, 0 bases at V and 5 bases at J, with 10 bases in the middle. CDR3 DNA: TGTGCCAGCAGCCAAGAGGGGAGTGGAACTGAAGCTTTCTTT. Protein: CASSQEGSGTEAFF.

The rearrangement uses TRBV28 and TRBJ1-2, with 10 bases matching TRBD1. CDR1 is MDHEN and CDR2 is SYDVKM in the germline V gene. Trimming at V came to 9 bases and at J to 7 bases, leaving 2 bases not matched to a gene. The CDR3 contains 11 residues. The chain's CDR3 is CASRDRGGYTF. For the CDR3, the DNA is TGTGCCAGTCGGGACAGGGGTGGCTACACCTTC.

This clone was picked up one time. The chain employs TRBV7-8 and TRBJ2-3; D remains ambiguous. The germline V and J ends were trimmed by 5 bases and 10 bases, with 13 bases remaining between them. CDR3 length: 12 amino acids. Germline V gene sequence: CDR1 SGHVS, CDR2 FQNEAQ. For the CDR3, the DNA is TGTGCCAGCAGCCCCCTGGGCTGGGCGCAGTATTTT. This sequence encodes CASSPLGWAQYF.

This rearrangement joins TRBV28 to TRBJ1-2; a possible D gene is TRBD1 (6 bases). CDR3 length: 13 residues. From germline, CDR1 is MDHEN and CDR2 SYDVKM. Trimming stripped 10 bases from V and 0 bases from J, with 12 bases between. CDR3 in amino acids: CATQGTPNYGYTF. CDR3 bases: TGTGCCACACAGGGAACTCCTAACTATGGCTACACCTTC.

V and J are TRBV11-2 and TRBJ2-3; D might be TRBD1 (6 bases). Trimming left V 7 bases short and J 10 bases short, with 15 bases between. This CDR3 spans 12 amino acids. Germline V gives CDR1 SGHAT, CDR2 FQNNGV. The CDR3 is CASNQGSRPQYF. CDR3 nucleotide sequence: TGTGCCAGCAACCAGGGGTCACGCCCGCAGTATTTT.

V and J are TRBV3-1 (or the pseudogene TRBV3-2) and TRBJ1-1; D call uncertain. The germline V and J ends were trimmed by 1 base and 8 bases, with 14 bases remaining between them. The CDR3 has 14 residues. CDR1 and CDR2 (germline): LGHDT, YNNKEL (reference sequence). CDR3 in DNA: TGTGCCAGCAGCCAAGTAGAAGGAGGCGCCGAAGCTTTCTTT. Translating it yields CASSQVEGGAEAFF.

This chain joins TRBV2 and TRBJ1-5; 7 bases agree with TRBD1. The germline CDR1 and CDR2 sequences are SNHLY and FYNNEI. The CDR3 consists of 13 residues. Unmatched junction bases numbered 11, after V lost 7 bases and J lost 11 bases. CDR3 sequence (DNA): TGTGCCAGCACCGGGACAGCGGGTGCGGCCCAGCATTTT. Residues: CASTGTAGAAQHF.

The CDR3 loop reads CATSSGQAPYEQYF. CDR3 bases: TGTGCCACTTCGTCAGGACAGGCTCCGTACGAGCAGTACTTC. The chain joins TRBV27 to TRBJ2-7, with 7 bases fitting TRBD1. The germline V gene has CDR1 MNHEY and CDR2 SMNVEV (reference sequence). CDR3 length: 14 amino acids. The ends lost 10 bases at V and 4 bases at J; junction bases unmatched: 13.

This chain joins TRBV19 and TRBJ2-3; D not resolved. V shed 5 bases and J shed 2 bases, with 11 bases lying between them. Germline lookup yields CDR1 LNHDA and CDR2 SQIVND (reference sequence). This CDR3 has 14 amino acids. For the CDR3, the DNA is TGTGCCAGTAGTCCCCGTGCGGCCACAGATACGCAGTATTTT. It encodes CASSPRAATDTQYF.

The chain couples TRBV30 to TRBJ2-1; the D gene is possibly TRBD2 (5 bases). CDR1 is GTSNPN, CDR2 SVGIG, per germline (reference sequence). The CDR3 totals 11 residues. The germline V and J ends were trimmed by 2 bases and 12 bases, with 11 bases remaining between them. CDR3: CAWSRSEGQFF. The CDR3 DNA reads TGTGCCTGGAGTAGGAGTGAGGGGCAGTTCTTC.

The rearrangement links TRBV30 to TRBJ2-5; tentatively, D is TRBD2 (5 bases). Per the germline V gene, CDR1 is GTSNPN and CDR2 is SVGIG (reference sequence). The CDR3 contains 12 residues. V gave up 3 bases and J gave up 4 bases, with 9 bases separating them. The CDR3 coding sequence is TGTGCCTGGAGGGTGGAGGCAGAGACCCAGTACTTC. Protein sequence: CAWRVEAETQYF.

This chain links TRBV4-1 with TRBJ1-5; the D is unclear. The CDR3 contains 15 residues. The germline V gene has CDR1 MGHRA and CDR2 YSYEKL. Trimming stripped 4 bases from V and 5 bases from J, with 15 bases between. CDR3 in DNA: TGCGCCAGCAGCCTTCAACCCTACAGCGATCAGCCCCAGCATTTT. It specifies CASSLQPYSDQPQHF.

The V call is TRBV7-2, the J call TRBJ1-5; D not certain. The length of the CDR3 is 13 residues. Trimming shortened V by 1 base and J by 7 bases, and 8 bases separated the two germline ends. Looked up from germline, CDR1 is SGHTA and CDR2 is FQGNSA. For the CDR3, the DNA is TGTGCCAGCAGCTTAGTGGGTGGGCAGCCCCAGCATTTT. Encoded protein: CASSLVGGQPQHF.

This sequence joins TRBV28 and TRBJ1-1; no clear D gene. V lost 6 bases to trimming and J lost 5 bases, with 16 bases between them. The germline V gene encodes CDR1 MDHEN and CDR2 SYDVKM. CDR3 length: 14 amino acids. DNA of the CDR3: TGTGCCAGCAGGACTAGGACCCTTGGGACTGAAGCTTTCTTT. Its protein is CASRTRTLGTEAFF.

The J gene is TRBJ1-2, the V gene TRBV12-3 or TRBV12-4; D is undetermined. This CDR3 is built from 12 residues. Trimming left V 4 bases short and J 7 bases short, with 10 bases between. The CDR3 DNA follows: TGTGCCAGCAGTTCCCTTCCATCTGGCTACACCTTC. Protein: CASSSLPSGYTF.

The count of this clone is one. This chain joins TRBV9 and TRBJ2-2; D is unclear. Between the trimmed V and J ends, which lost 3 bases and 4 bases, there was a span of 10 bases. This CDR3 has 14 residues. CDR1 is SGDLS and CDR2 is YYNGEE in the germline V gene. CDR3 in amino acids: CASSAPAGTGELFF. The CDR3 region has the DNA TGTGCCAGCAGCGCTCCGGCTGGCACCGGGGAGCTGTTTTTT.

The V gene is TRBV30, the J gene TRBJ1-3; D gene uncertain. The CDR3 is 14 amino acids. Trimming left V 7 bases short and J 0 bases short, with 13 bases between. Germline CDR1 reads GTSNPN; CDR2 reads SVGIG (reference sequence). CDR3 sequence reads: CAFTLGSSGNTIYF. Here the CDR3 DNA reads TGTGCCTTTACCTTAGGGTCCTCTGGAAACACCATATATTTT.

The chain employs TRBV28 and TRBJ1-3, with a possible D match to TRBD1 (6 bases). This CDR3 is 19 amino acids long. Germline lookup yields CDR1 MDHEN and CDR2 SYDVKM. V was clipped by 3 bases and J by 2 bases, with 23 bases between them. Here the CDR3 reads CASSFTPWVQGGPGNTIYF. The DNA of the CDR3 is TGTGCCAGCAGTTTTACCCCTTGGGTACAGGGAGGGCCTGGAAACACCATATATTTT.

The chain is built from TRBV18 and TRBJ2-5, with 7 bases lining up with TRBD2. The ends lost 3 bases at V and 7 bases at J; junction bases unmatched: 5. Germline V gene sequence: CDR1 KGHSH, CDR2 LQKENI. The CDR3 extends over 13 amino acids. The CDR3 region has the DNA TGTGCCAGCTCACCGGCGGGGGATGGGACCCAGTACTTC. This encodes CASSPAGDGTQYF. Based on the CDR3 plus reference TRBV18 and TRBJ2-5, the full variable domain is NAGVMQNPRHLVRRRGQEARLRCSPMKGHSHVYWYRQLPEEGLKFMVYLQKENIIDESGMPKERFSAEFPKEGPSILRIQQVVRGDSAAYFCASSPAGDGTQYFGPGTRLLVL.